Listed here are 12 T cell receptor beta chains from one sample, sequenced in a study of T cells in Graves' hyperthyroidism and ophthalmopathy. The CDR3 regions of TCR beta were amplified from RNA transcripts. HTBI primers drove first-round RT-PCR of the TCR CDR3. MiXCR, applied by TCRdb to the multiplex PCR reads, yields one record per CDR3 protein. Seen here are some 620,000 distinct CDR3 sequences, 15% to 20% observed once, and the top ten hold 3% to 4.5%. The sample consisted of blood. Every receptor here comes from a woman in her twenties or thirties with Graves' hyperthyroidism.

At least ten counts were recorded for this clonotype. V and J are TRBV18 and TRBJ2-5; 7 bases agree with TRBD1. After removal of 4 bases from V and 2 bases from J, the junction contained 10 bases not matched to a gene. The CDR3 has 16 amino acids. CDR1 and CDR2 from the germline V gene are KGHSH and LQKENI. The CDR3 nucleotides read TGTGCCAGCTCACGATCCCCGGGACAGTCGCAAGAGACCCAGTACTTC. It translates to CASSRSPGQSQETQYF.

This clonotype was seen many times. V and J are TRBV12-3 or TRBV12-4 and TRBJ1-2; 8 bases align to TRBD1. V was clipped by 5 bases and J by 3 bases; unmatched bases: 8. The CDR3 runs to 15 residues. CDR3 DNA: TGTGCCAGCAGTGGGGGACAGGTTAGGTACTATGGCTACACCTTC. This translates into CASSGGQVRYYGYTF.

At least ten counts were recorded for this clonotype. DNA of the CDR3: TGTGCCAGCAGTTTGACAGTAAATAGCAATCAGCCCCAGCATTTT. Its protein product is CASSLTVNSNQPQHF. The gene calls are TRBV28 and TRBJ1-5; tentative D call: TRBD1 (5 bases). The V gene lost 3 bases and the J gene lost 0 bases, with 9 bases spanning the gap. The CDR3 loop spans 15 amino acids. Germline V CDR1 and CDR2: MDHEN, SYDVKM.

This clonotype was found many times. The chain uses TRBV18 and TRBJ2-7; 9 positions agree with TRBD1. The V segment lost 4 bases and the J segment 5 bases; nucleotides outside the gene matches: 6. The CDR3 has 14 amino acids. Germline V lookup: CDR1 KGHSH, CDR2 LQKENI. Here the CDR3 reads CASSRGQGYHEQYF. The CDR3, as DNA: TGTGCCAGCTCACGAGGACAGGGGTACCACGAGCAGTACTTC.

This clonotype was counted ten times or more. V usage is TRBV2 and J usage is TRBJ2-5; D remains ambiguous. The CDR3 extends over 12 amino acids. Germline CDR1 reads SNHLY; CDR2 reads FYNNEI. V gave up 1 base and J gave up 3 bases, with 3 bases separating them. This CDR3 is CASSEGEETQYF. The DNA for the CDR3 is TGTGCCAGCAGTGAAGGAGAAGAGACCCAGTACTTC.

This clonotype was observed at least ten times. This rearrangement joins TRBV9 to TRBJ2-1; maybe TRBD2 (5 bases). Germline CDR1 is SGDLS and CDR2 is YYNGEE. V was clipped by 0 bases and J by 4 bases, with 14 bases between them. The CDR3 loop spans 16 amino acids. The CDR3 loop reads CASSVGEGLGYNEQFF. CDR3 in DNA: TGTGCCAGCAGCGTAGGTGAGGGCCTAGGGTACAATGAGCAGTTCTTC.

This clonotype was seen at least ten times. This sequence joins TRBV6-1 and TRBJ2-1; 9 nucleotides match TRBD2. Germline trimming cut 7 bases from V and 2 bases from J; bases unmatched to any gene: 6. CDR1 and CDR2 from the germline V gene are MNHNS and SASEGT. The CDR3 has 15 residues. The CDR3 here is CASTPSGVTYNEQFF. CDR3 coding DNA: TGTGCCAGCACCCCTAGCGGGGTCACCTACAATGAGCAGTTCTTC.

Concerning this clonotype: A much larger clone lies one base from this, so it may be a read error. The CDR3 carries no conserved terminal phenylalanine or tryptophan, so it likely arises from a read error. The rearrangement uses TRBV11-3 and TRBJ2-7; TRBD1 is a possible D gene (6 bases). V was shortened by 4 bases and J by 1 base, with 11 bases between the two germline ends. Germline V CDR1 and CDR2: SGHNT, YENEEA. The CDR3 spans 14 residues. The DNA of the CDR3 is TGTGCCAGCAGCTCAAGGGACAAGTCCTACGAGCAGTACTCC. Protein: CASSSRDKSYEQYS.

The chain uses TRBV7-9 and TRBJ1-3; no firm D call. The CDR3 length is 14 residues. Between the trimmed V and J ends, which lost 7 bases and 0 bases, there was a span of 10 bases. The germline CDR1 and CDR2 sequences are SEHNR and FQNEAQ (reference sequence). The CDR3 sequence is CASTNKVSGNTIYF. CDR3 nucleotide sequence: TGTGCCAGCACCAACAAGGTCTCTGGAAACACCATATATTTT. Complete variable domain (other parts from reference TRBV7-9 and TRBJ1-3): DTGVSQNPRHKITKRGQNVTFRCDPISEHNRLYWYRQTLGQGPEFLTYFQNEAQLEKSRLLSDRFSAERPKGSFSTLEIQRTEQGDSAMYLCASTNKVSGNTIYFGEGSWLTVV.

This clonotype was detected many times. The chain employs TRBV20-1 and TRBJ1-1; 8 bases line up with TRBD1. This CDR3 comprises 16 residues. Losses at the gene ends were 0 bases for V and 2 bases for J; bases not matched to a gene: 8. Germline CDR1 DFQATT, CDR2 SNEGSKA (reference sequence). The CDR3 sequence is CSARDYTTGGNTEAFF. CDR3 bases: TGCAGTGCTAGAGATTACACCACAGGGGGAAACACTGAAGCTTTCTTT.

This clonotype was detected a few times. This chain joins TRBV27 and TRBJ2-3; D gene ambiguous. CDR3 length: 14 amino acids. V was clipped by 3 bases and J by 2 bases, with 9 bases between them. Germline lookup yields CDR1 MNHEY and CDR2 SMNVEV (reference sequence). The CDR3 nucleotides are TGTGCCAGCAGTTTGGGCATCCCCACAGATACGCAGTATTTT. Amino acid sequence: CASSLGIPTDTQYF.

This clonotype was recorded at least ten times. The chain joins TRBV3-1 to TRBJ2-2; D ambiguous. The ends were cut back, 4 bases at V and 0 bases at J, with 9 bases in the middle. The CDR3 covers 15 residues. The germline gives CDR1 LGHDT, CDR2 YNNKEL (reference sequence). CDR3 loop: CASSRQLANTGELFF. The CDR3 DNA is TGTGCCAGCAGCCGGCAGCTAGCGAACACCGGGGAGCTGTTTTTT.